Listed here are 27 T cell receptor beta chains from one sample, sequenced in a study of T cells after somatic rescue of genetic block. Using immunoSEQ multiplex PCR, the repertoire was profiled, and TCRdb retains in-frame clones only, with some absent. The sample includes fewer than 150,000 clones, 75% to 95% seen only once; the top ten take 1.4%. Sequencing was done on a sample of peripheral blood mononuclear cells (PBMCs). The receptors originated from a woman aged 18-30 years.

V and J are TRBV27 and TRBJ1-4; D remains unclear. The germline gives CDR1 MNHEY, CDR2 SMNVEV (reference sequence). The CDR3 runs to 15 residues. The ends were cut back, 4 bases at V and 4 bases at J, with 13 bases in the middle. The chain's CDR3 is CASSSMTASNEKLFF. CDR3 DNA: TGTGCCAGCAGTTCGATGACGGCCAGTAATGAAAAACTGTTTTTT.

The rearrangement links TRBV4-1 to TRBJ1-1; the D gene is possibly TRBD1 (6 bases). The germline CDR1 and CDR2 sequences are MGHRA and YSYEKL. V was trimmed by 2 bases and J by 4 bases, leaving 17 bases between them. The CDR3 loop spans 16 amino acids. The CDR3 coding sequence is TGCGCCAGCAGCCAACAACTCCCCCCGGGGGCCACTGAAGCTTTCTTT. This sequence encodes CASSQQLPPGATEAFF.

The chain joins TRBV5-1 to TRBJ1-1; possibly TRBD1 for D (5 bases). Germline V gives CDR1 SGHRS, CDR2 YFSETQ. The CDR3 extends over 12 amino acids. The V end was cut by 4 bases, the J end by 3 bases, with 7 bases between. The CDR3 bases are TGCGCCAGCAGCGCCAGGGACACTGAAGCTTTCTTT. Its protein product is CASSARDTEAFF.

J is TRBJ2-7 and V is TRBV4-3; D might be TRBD1 (6 bases). The CDR3 is 13 residues long. Trimming left V 1 base short and J 3 bases short, with 7 bases between. Germline V CDR1 and CDR2: LGHNA, YSLEER. The DNA of the CDR3 is TGCGCCAGCAGCCAAGGGACAGTCTACGAGCAGTACTTC. Its protein product is CASSQGTVYEQYF.

The chain employs TRBV18 and TRBJ2-7, with D possibly matching TRBD1 (8 bases). The ends were cut back, 3 bases at V and 4 bases at J, with 25 bases in the middle. This CDR3 has 18 amino acids. CDR1 and CDR2 (germline): KGHSH, LQKENI. As DNA, the CDR3 is TGTGCCAGCTCACCCCAAGACAGGGGACTTGGCGGGGGTTACGAGCAGTACTTC. This encodes CASSPQDRGLGGGYEQYF.

V usage is TRBV18 and J usage is TRBJ1-4, with 7 bases identical to TRBD1. The length of the CDR3 is 14 residues. Germline CDR1 reads KGHSH; CDR2 reads LQKENI. The J segment lost 8 bases and the V segment lost 3 bases, leaving 6 bases of the junction unmatched. CDR3 in amino acids: CASSPTGTHEKLFF. The CDR3 DNA follows: TGTGCCAGCTCACCGACAGGGACTCACGAAAAACTGTTTTTT.

The CDR3 nucleotides are TGTGCCAGCAGCTTTAGCGGGGGGGCCTATTACAATGAGCAGTTCTTC. This encodes CASSFSGGAYYNEQFF. V usage is TRBV13 and J usage is TRBJ2-1, with 11 bases identical to TRBD2. CDR1 PRHDT and CDR2 FYEKMQ come from the germline V gene (reference sequence). Trimming cost V 3 bases and J 4 bases; bases outside gene matches: 5. This CDR3 is built from 16 residues.

In this sample, this clone turned up a few times. The chain's CDR3 is CASSPPLVTGELFF. The CDR3 bases are TGTGCCAGCTCACCACCGTTAGTGACCGGGGAGCTGTTTTTT. The chain recombines TRBV18 with TRBJ2-2; no definite D call. The ends were cut back, 0 bases at V and 5 bases at J, with 7 bases in the middle. The CDR3 extends over 14 amino acids. Germline V gives CDR1 KGHSH, CDR2 LQKENI.

Here the CDR3 reads CASSLGGTGELFF. Here the CDR3 DNA reads TGTGCCAGCAGCTTAGGGGGCACCGGGGAGCTGTTTTTT. V and J are TRBV7-8 and TRBJ2-2; D gene ambiguous. The CDR3 length is 13 residues. V lost 1 base and J lost 4, with 4 bases in between. Per the germline V gene, CDR1 is SGHVS and CDR2 is FQNEAQ.

The chain has TRBV9 and TRBJ2-7; D not resolved. CDR1 is SGDLS, CDR2 YYNGEE, per germline. The CDR3 runs to 14 residues. Trimming stripped 3 bases from V and 2 bases from J, with 12 bases between. CDR3 sequence (DNA): TGTGCCAGCAGCGATAGGCCAGAAACCTACGAGCAGTACTTC. It encodes CASSDRPETYEQYF.

This clone was seen just once. CDR3 in DNA: TGTGCCAGCACCGTGGACACTTCCGTAGGGAGACCCCTCCACTTT. Protein product: CASTVDTSVGRPLHF. The V and J genes are TRBV7-8 and TRBJ1-6; D might be TRBD1 (5 bases). The germline V gene encodes CDR1 SGHVS and CDR2 FQNEAQ. Between the trimmed V and J ends, which lost 7 bases and 12 bases, there was a span of 22 bases. The length of the CDR3 is 15 residues.

The chain recombines TRBV6-6 with TRBJ1-5; perhaps TRBD1 as D (5 bases). CDR1 is MNHNY, CDR2 SVGAGI, per germline (reference sequence). V dropped 6 bases and J dropped 7 bases, with 22 bases sitting between them. The CDR3 spans 16 residues. DNA for the CDR3: TGTGCCAGCAGGCCCCTGGGGGACCAGGGTAACCAGCCCCAGCATTTT. Protein sequence: CASRPLGDQGNQPQHF.

J is TRBJ2-7 and V is TRBV28; a possible D gene is TRBD1 (5 bases). This CDR3 has 15 residues. Germline-derived CDR1 and CDR2 are MDHEN and SYDVKM. V was cut by 5 bases and J by 0 bases, with 14 bases left in between. The CDR3 region is CASSPGGAPSYEQYF. CDR3 bases: TGTGCCAGCAGTCCCGGTGGGGCCCCCTCCTACGAGCAGTACTTC. Full variable domain (rest looked up from reference TRBV28 and TRBJ2-7): DVKVTQSSRYLVKRTGEKVFLECVQDMDHENMFWYRQDPGLGLRLIYFSYDVKMKEKGDIPEGYSVSREKKERFSLILESASTNQTSMYLCASSPGGAPSYEQYFGPGTRLTVT.

The chain recombines TRBV6-5 with TRBJ2-7; tentative D call: TRBD2 (7 bases). In germline, CDR1 is MNHEY, CDR2 SVGAGI. Deletions cut 6 bases from V and 0 bases from J, with 15 bases between. The CDR3 is made up of 15 amino acids. The CDR3 here is CASRDRGAGSYEQYF. DNA for the CDR3: TGTGCCAGCAGAGACCGGGGGGCGGGCTCCTACGAGCAGTACTTC.

The chain is built from TRBV5-6 and TRBJ2-5; D unresolved. There are 12 residues in the CDR3. CDR1 and CDR2 (germline): SGHDT, YYEEEE. Deletions cut 1 base from V and 0 bases from J, with 1 base between. CDR3 in amino acids: CASSLYQETQYF. CDR3 bases: TGTGCCAGCAGCTTGTACCAAGAGACCCAGTACTTC.

This clone was seen only a few times. This rearrangement joins TRBV29-1 to TRBJ1-1; possibly TRBD1 for D (5 bases). The length of the CDR3 is 13 residues. CDR1 and CDR2 (germline): SQVTM, ANQGSEA. V was trimmed by 3 bases and J by 0 bases, leaving 8 bases between them. The CDR3 DNA reads as TGCAGCGTTGATAAGGGGTTGAACACTGAAGCTTTCTTT. Protein sequence: CSVDKGLNTEAFF.

J is TRBJ2-7 and V is TRBV19, with 12 bases fitting TRBD2. The CDR3 is made up of 13 amino acids. Germline assignment: CDR1 LNHDA and CDR2 SQIVND (reference sequence). With 6 bases clipped from V and 6 bases from J, the junction kept 3 bases outside the gene matches. The CDR3 bases are TGTGCCAGTAGCCAACTAGCGGGGGGCGAGCAGTACTTC. It specifies CASSQLAGGEQYF.

V is TRBV5-1 and J is TRBJ2-1, with 8 bases matching TRBD2. V was pared by 5 bases and J by 12 bases, with 10 bases of the junction left unmatched. The CDR3 is 13 amino acids. Germline assignment: CDR1 SGHRS and CDR2 YFSETQ. The CDR3 sequence is CASRSPGGLVQFF. In nucleotides, the CDR3 is TGCGCCAGCAGGTCCCCGGGGGGGCTGGTGCAGTTCTTC.

The J gene is TRBJ1-5, the V gene TRBV30; possible D gene TRBD1, 5 bases. CDR1 and CDR2 (germline): GTSNPN, SVGIG (reference sequence). This CDR3 comprises 13 residues. V lost 2 bases to trimming and J lost 7 bases, with 12 bases between them. The CDR3 nucleotides are TGTGCCTGGAGTCCCCGTAGGGGACAGCCCCAGCATTTT. Amino acid sequence: CAWSPRRGQPQHF.

This clone was found a few times. The V and J genes are TRBV5-4 and TRBJ1-2, with TRBD1 as a possible D gene (5 bases). Germline assignment: CDR1 SGHNT and CDR2 YYREEE (reference sequence). The CDR3 consists of 14 residues. The V end lost 1 base, the J end lost 3 bases, and 10 bases lay between the germline ends. CDR3 coding DNA: TGTGCCAGCAGCTTGTGGGGCAGGGACTATGGCTACACCTTC. Translated: CASSLWGRDYGYTF.

CDR3 DNA: TGTGCCAGCAGCGTAAACAGGGAACAGTTGGTTGATGGCTACACCTTC. This sequence encodes CASSVNREQLVDGYTF. The rearrangement joins TRBV9 to TRBJ1-2; possibly TRBD1 for D (6 bases). CDR3 size: 16 residues. CDR1 is SGDLS, CDR2 YYNGEE, per germline. The V gene lost 1 base and the J gene lost 6 bases, with 19 bases spanning the gap. The complete variable domain, with remaining parts taken from reference TRBV9 and TRBJ1-2, reads DSGVTQTPKHLITATGQRVTLRCSPRSGDLSVYWYQQSLDQGLQFLIQYYNGEERAKGNILERFSAQQFPDLHSELNLSSLELGDSALYFCASSVNREQLVDGYTFGSGTRLTVV.

The chain employs TRBV9 and TRBJ2-5, with 7 bases matching TRBD1. Unmatched junction bases numbered 11, after V lost 4 bases and J lost 5 bases. The CDR3 is made up of 15 amino acids. Germline lookup yields CDR1 SGDLS and CDR2 YYNGEE. CDR3 DNA sequence: TGTGCCAGCAGCATTCGGACAGGCGGTTGGGAGACCCAGTACTTC. This codes for CASSIRTGGWETQYF. The whole variable domain, filled in from reference TRBV9 and TRBJ2-5, reads DSGVTQTPKHLITATGQRVTLRCSPRSGDLSVYWYQQSLDQGLQFLIQYYNGEERAKGNILERFSAQQFPDLHSELNLSSLELGDSALYFCASSIRTGGWETQYFGPGTRLLVL.

The rearrangement links TRBV7-9 to TRBJ2-3; D perhaps matches TRBD1 (6 bases). V lost 6 bases to trimming and J lost 3 bases, with 13 bases between them. There are 14 residues in the CDR3. Germline loops: CDR1 SEHNR, CDR2 FQNEAQ (reference sequence). The CDR3 here is CASSTGIGTDTQYF. The DNA of the CDR3 is TGTGCCAGCAGTACAGGGATAGGGACAGATACGCAGTATTTT.

Comment on this clone: A read error may produce the germline difference seen at one junction end. The chain employs TRBV5-1 and TRBJ2-3, with D possibly being TRBD1 or TRBD2 (6 bases each). Germline lookup yields CDR1 SGHRS and CDR2 YFSETQ. The CDR3 is 14 amino acids. CDR3: CASSLARDWTEGSF. In DNA form, the CDR3 reads TGCGCCAGCAGCTTGGCAAGGGACTGGACAGAGGGTTCCTTT.

The V gene is TRBV5-1, the J gene TRBJ2-7; 8 bases are shared with TRBD2. Unmatched junction bases numbered 5, after V lost 0 bases and J lost 0 bases. The CDR3 loop spans 16 amino acids. Germline V gene sequence: CDR1 SGHRS, CDR2 YFSETQ. CDR3 nucleotides: TGCGCCAGCAGCTTGGAGGGTAGCGGGGCCTCCTACGAGCAGTACTTC. It translates to CASSLEGSGASYEQYF.

In nucleotides, the CDR3 is TGCGCCAGCAGCCAATTGCCAGGGGGCGTCACCTACGAGCAGTACTTC. Protein product: CASSQLPGGVTYEQYF. This sequence joins TRBV5-1 and TRBJ2-7, with TRBD1 identical over 8 bases. The CDR3 runs 16 residues. Trimming took 4 bases from V and 2 from J; bases not matched to a gene: 11. Germline V lookup: CDR1 SGHRS, CDR2 YFSETQ.

The chain joins TRBV7-9 to TRBJ2-5; TRBD1 is a possible D gene (5 bases). V dropped 5 bases and J dropped 4 bases, with 8 bases sitting between them. The CDR3 extends over 12 amino acids. Germline V CDR1 and CDR2: SEHNR, FQNEAQ (reference sequence). CDR3 residues: CASSPRAETQYF. The DNA for the CDR3 is TGTGCCAGCAGCCCCAGGGCAGAGACCCAGTACTTC.